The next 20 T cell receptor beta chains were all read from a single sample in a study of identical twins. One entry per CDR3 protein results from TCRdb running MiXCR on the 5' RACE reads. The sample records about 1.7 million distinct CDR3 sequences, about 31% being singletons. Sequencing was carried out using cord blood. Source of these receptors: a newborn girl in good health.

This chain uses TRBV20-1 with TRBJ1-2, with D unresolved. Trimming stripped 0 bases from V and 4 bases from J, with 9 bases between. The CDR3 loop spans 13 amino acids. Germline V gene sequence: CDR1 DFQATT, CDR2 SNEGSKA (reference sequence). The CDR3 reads CSARDPRTYGYTF. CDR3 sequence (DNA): TGCAGTGCTAGAGATCCGCGCACCTATGGCTACACCTTC.

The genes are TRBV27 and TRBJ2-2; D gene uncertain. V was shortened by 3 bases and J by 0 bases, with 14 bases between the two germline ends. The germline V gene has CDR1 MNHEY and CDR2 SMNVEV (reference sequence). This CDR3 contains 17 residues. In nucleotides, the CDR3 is TGTGCCAGCAGTTTGTCGCGGCTACTGACGAACACCGGGGAGCTGTTTTTT. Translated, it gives CASSLSRLLTNTGELFF.

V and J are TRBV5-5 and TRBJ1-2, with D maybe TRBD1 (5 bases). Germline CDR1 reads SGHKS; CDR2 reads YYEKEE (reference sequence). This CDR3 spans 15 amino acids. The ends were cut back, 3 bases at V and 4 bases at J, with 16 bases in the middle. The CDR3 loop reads CASSSGRGRAYGYTF. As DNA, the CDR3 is TGTGCCAGCAGCTCGGGACGGGGACGGGCCTATGGCTACACCTTC. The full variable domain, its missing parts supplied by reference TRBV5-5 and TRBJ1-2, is DAGVTQSPTHLIKTRGQQVTLRCSPISGHKSVSWYQQVLGQGPQFIFQYYEKEERGRGNFPDRFSARQFPNYSSELNVNALLLGDSALYLCASSSGRGRAYGYTFGSGTRLTVV.

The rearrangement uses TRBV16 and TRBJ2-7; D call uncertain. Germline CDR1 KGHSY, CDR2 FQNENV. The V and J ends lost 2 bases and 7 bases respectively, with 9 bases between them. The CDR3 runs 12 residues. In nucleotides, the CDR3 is TGTGCCAGCAGCCAACAGAGGCAGGAGCAGTACTTC. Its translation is CASSQQRQEQYF.

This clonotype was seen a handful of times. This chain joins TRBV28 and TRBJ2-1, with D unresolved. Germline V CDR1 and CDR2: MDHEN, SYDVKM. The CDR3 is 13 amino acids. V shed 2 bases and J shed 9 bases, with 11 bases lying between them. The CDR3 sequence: CASSLRVRSEQFF. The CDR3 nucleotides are TGTGCCAGCAGTTTACGGGTTAGGAGTGAGCAGTTCTTC.

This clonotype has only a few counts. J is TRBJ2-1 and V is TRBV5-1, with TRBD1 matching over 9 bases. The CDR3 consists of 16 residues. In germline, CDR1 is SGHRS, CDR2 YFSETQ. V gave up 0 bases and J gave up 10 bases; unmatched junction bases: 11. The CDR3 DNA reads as TGCGCCAGCAGCTTGGTCACAGGGGGCGCGGGAGTCGAGCAGTTCTTC. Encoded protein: CASSLVTGGAGVEQFF. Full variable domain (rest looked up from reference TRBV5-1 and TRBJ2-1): KAGVTQTPRYLIKTRGQQVTLSCSPISGHRSVSWYQQTPGQGLQFLFEYFSETQRNKGNFPGRFSGRQFSNSRSEMNVSTLELGDSALYLCASSLVTGGAGVEQFFGPGTRLTVL.

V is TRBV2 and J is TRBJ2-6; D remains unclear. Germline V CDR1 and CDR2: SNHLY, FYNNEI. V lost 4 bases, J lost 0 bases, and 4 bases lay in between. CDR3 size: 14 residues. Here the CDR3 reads CASSGVSGANVLTF. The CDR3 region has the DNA TGTGCCAGCAGTGGCGTCTCTGGGGCCAACGTCCTGACTTTC.

DNA of the CDR3: TGCGCCAGCAGCCGTTGGGGGCTATCACTAGCCAAAAACATTCAGTACTTC. Protein product: CASSRWGLSLAKNIQYF. V gene TRBV4-1 combines with J gene TRBJ2-4, with D perhaps TRBD1 (6 bases). This CDR3 is built from 17 residues. The germline CDR1 and CDR2 sequences are MGHRA and YSYEKL. V gave up 4 bases and J gave up 0 bases, with 16 bases separating them.

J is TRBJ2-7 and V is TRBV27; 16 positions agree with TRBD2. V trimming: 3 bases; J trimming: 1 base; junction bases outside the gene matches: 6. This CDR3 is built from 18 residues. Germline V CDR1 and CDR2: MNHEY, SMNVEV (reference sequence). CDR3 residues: CASSLGLAGGPGSYEQYF. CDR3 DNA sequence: TGTGCCAGCAGTTTGGGACTAGCGGGAGGGCCAGGATCCTACGAGCAGTACTTC.

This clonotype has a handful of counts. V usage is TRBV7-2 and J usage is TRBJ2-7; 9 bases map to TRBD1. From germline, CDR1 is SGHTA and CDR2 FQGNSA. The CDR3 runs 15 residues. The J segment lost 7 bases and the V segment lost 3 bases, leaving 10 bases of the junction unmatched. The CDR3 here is CASSFNRGRSGEQYF. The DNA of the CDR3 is TGTGCCAGCAGCTTTAACAGGGGGCGATCGGGGGAGCAGTACTTC.

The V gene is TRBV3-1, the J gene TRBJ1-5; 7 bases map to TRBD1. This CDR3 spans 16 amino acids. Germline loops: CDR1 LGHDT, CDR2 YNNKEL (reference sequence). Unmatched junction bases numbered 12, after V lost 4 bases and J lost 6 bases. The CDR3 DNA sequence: TGTGCCAGCAGCCCCACGACGACAGGGAGGCCTCAGCCCCAGCATTTT. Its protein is CASSPTTTGRPQPQHF.

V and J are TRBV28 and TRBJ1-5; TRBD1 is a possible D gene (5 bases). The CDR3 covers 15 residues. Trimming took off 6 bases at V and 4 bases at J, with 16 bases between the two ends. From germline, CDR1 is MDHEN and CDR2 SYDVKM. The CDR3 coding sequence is TGTGCCAGCAGGACGGGGGAGGGTGCTAATCAGCCCCAGCATTTT. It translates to CASRTGEGANQPQHF.

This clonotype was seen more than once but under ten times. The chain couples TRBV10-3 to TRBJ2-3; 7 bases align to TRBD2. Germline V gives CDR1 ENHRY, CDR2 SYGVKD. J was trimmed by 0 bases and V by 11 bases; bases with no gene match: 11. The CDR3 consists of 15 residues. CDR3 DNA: TGTGCCGTCGCTACGGGACTACTCAGCACAGATACGCAGTATTTT. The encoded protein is CAVATGLLSTDTQYF.

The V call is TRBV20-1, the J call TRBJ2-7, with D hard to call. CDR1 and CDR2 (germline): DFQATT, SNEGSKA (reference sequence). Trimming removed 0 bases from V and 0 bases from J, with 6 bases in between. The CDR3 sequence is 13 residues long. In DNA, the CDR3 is TGCAGTGCTAGAGAAAGTTACTCCTACGAGCAGTACTTC. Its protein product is CSARESYSYEQYF.

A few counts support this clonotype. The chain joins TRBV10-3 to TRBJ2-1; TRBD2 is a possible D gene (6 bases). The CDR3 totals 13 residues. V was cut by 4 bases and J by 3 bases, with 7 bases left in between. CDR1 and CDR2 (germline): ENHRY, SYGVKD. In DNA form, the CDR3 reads TGTGCCATCAGTGGGGGACTCTACAATGAGCAGTTCTTC. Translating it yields CAISGGLYNEQFF.

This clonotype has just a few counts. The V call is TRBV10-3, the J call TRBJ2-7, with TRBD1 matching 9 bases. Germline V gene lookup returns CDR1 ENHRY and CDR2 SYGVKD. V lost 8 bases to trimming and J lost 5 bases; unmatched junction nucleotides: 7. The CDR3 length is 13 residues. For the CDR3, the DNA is TGTGCCATCTGGCCCGGGACAGGGAACGAGCAGTACTTC. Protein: CAIWPGTGNEQYF.

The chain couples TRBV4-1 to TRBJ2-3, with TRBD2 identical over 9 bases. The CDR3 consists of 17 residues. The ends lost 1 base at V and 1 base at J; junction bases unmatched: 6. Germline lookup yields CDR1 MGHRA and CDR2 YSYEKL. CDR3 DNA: TGCGCCAGCAGCCAAGTTGATAGGACTAGCGGCACAGATACGCAGTATTTT. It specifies CASSQVDRTSGTDTQYF.

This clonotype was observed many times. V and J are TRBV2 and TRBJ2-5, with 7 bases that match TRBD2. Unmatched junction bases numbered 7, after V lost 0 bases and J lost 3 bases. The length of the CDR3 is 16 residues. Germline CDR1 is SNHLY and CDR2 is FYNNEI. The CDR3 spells CASSEAPPTSEETQYF. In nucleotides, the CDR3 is TGTGCCAGCAGTGAAGCCCCCCCAACTAGCGAAGAGACCCAGTACTTC.

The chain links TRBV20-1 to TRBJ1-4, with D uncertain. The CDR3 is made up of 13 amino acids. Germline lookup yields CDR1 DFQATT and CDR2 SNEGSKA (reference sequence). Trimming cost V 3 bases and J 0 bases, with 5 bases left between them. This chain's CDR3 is CSASYTTNEKLFF. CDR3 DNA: TGCAGTGCTAGTTACACAACTAATGAAAAACTGTTTTTT.

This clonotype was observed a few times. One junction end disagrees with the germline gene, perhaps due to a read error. The DNA of the CDR3 is TGTCCCAGCAGTGAAGTCAAGATTTTTTCCTACGAGCAGTACTTC. Protein sequence: CPSSEVKIFSYEQYF. The chain uses TRBV6-1 and TRBJ2-7, with no clear D. CDR1 is MNHNS, CDR2 SASEGT, per germline. This CDR3 has 15 residues.